The sequence of this T cell receptor beta chain was determined in a study of technical replicates of blood from a handful of donors. Profiled with immunoSEQ multiplex PCR; TCRdb holds only in-frame clones, not every one. The data contain more than 90,000 clones, more than 90% of them singletons. The sample comprised T cells isolated from PBMCs. This TCR was recovered from a human donor in good health.

CDR3 DNA sequence: TGCGCCAGCAGCCAAGGGTCAGGGGTTGAGCAGTTCTTC. It specifies CASSQGSGVEQFF. This rearrangement joins TRBV4-1 to TRBJ2-1, with D maybe TRBD1 (6 bases). The germline V gene has CDR1 MGHRA and CDR2 YSYEKL. The V end lost 1 base, the J end lost 9 bases, and 10 bases lay between the germline ends. The length of the CDR3 is 13 residues.